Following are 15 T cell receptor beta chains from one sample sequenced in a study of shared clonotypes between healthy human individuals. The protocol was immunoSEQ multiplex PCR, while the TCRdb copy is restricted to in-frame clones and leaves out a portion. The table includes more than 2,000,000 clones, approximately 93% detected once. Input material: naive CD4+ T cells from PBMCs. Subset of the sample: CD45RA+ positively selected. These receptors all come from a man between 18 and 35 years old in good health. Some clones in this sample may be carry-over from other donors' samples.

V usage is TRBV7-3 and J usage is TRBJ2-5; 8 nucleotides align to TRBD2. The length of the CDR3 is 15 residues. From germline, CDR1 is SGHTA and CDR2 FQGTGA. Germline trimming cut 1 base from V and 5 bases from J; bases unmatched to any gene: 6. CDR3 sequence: CASSLRHTSGETQYF. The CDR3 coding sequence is TGTGCCAGCAGCTTAAGGCATACTAGCGGCGAGACCCAGTACTTC.

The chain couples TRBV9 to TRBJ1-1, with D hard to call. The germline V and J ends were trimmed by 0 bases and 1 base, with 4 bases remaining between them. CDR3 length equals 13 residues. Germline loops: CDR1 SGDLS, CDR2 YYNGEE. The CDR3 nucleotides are TGTGCCAGCAGCGTAGACGAGAACACTGAAGCTTTCTTT. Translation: CASSVDENTEAFF.

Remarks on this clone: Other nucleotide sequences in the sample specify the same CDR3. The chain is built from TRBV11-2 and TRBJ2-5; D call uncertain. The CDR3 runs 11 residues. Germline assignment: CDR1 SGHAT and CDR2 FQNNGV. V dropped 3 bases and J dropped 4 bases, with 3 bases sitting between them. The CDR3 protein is CASSFRETQYF. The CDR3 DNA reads TGTGCCAGCAGCTTCAGAGAGACCCAGTACTTC.

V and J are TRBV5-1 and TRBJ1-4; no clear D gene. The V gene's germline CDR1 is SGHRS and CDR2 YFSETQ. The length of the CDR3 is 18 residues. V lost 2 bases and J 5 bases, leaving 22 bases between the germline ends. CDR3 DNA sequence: TGCGCCAGCAGCTTCAACCCCCCGGGAGTGGAGCGGAATGAAAAACTGTTTTTT. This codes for CASSFNPPGVERNEKLFF.

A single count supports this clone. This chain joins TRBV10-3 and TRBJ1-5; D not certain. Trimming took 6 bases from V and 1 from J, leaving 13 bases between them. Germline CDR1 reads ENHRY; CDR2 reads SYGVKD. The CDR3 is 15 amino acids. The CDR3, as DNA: TGTGCCATCAGCCCCGGGCAGGAGAGCAATCAGCCCCAGCATTTT. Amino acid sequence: CAISPGQESNQPQHF.

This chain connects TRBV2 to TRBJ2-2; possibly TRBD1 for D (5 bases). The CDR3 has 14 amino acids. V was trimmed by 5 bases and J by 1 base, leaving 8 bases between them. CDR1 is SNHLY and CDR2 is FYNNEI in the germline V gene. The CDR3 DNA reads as TGTGCCAGCAGTCCGACAGTGAACACCGGGGAGCTGTTTTTT. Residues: CASSPTVNTGELFF.

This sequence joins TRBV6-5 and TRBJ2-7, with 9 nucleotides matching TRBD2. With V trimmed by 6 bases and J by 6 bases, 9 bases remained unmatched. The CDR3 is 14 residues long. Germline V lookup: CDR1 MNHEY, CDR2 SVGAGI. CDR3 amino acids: CASRLAGASLEQYF. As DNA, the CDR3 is TGTGCCAGCAGGTTAGCGGGAGCTTCCCTCGAGCAGTACTTC.

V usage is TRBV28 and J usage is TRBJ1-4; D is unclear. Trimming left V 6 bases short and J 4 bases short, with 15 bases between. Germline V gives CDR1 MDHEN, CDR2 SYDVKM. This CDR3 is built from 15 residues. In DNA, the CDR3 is TGTGCCAGCAGCGGTAGTGAGCTGATTAATGAAAAACTGTTTTTT. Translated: CASSGSELINEKLFF.

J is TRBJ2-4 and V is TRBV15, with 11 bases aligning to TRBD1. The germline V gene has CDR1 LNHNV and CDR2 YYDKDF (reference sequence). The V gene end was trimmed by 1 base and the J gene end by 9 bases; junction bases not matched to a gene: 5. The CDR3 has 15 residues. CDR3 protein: CATSRGGTGGGIQYF. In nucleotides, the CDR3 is TGTGCCACCAGCAGAGGCGGGACAGGGGGAGGCATTCAGTACTTC.

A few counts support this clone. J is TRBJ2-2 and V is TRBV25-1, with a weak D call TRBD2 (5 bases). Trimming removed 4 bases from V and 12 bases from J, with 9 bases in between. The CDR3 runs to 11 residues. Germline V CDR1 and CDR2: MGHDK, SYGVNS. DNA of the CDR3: TGTGCCAGCAGTGCGGAGGAGAAGCTGTTTTTT. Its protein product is CASSAEEKLFF. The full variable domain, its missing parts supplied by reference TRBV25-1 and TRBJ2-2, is EADIYQTPRYLVIGTGKKITLECSQTMGHDKMYWYQQDPGMELHLIHYSYGVNSTEKGDLSSESTVSRIRTEHFPLTLESARPSHTSQYLCASSAEEKLFFGEGSRLTVL.

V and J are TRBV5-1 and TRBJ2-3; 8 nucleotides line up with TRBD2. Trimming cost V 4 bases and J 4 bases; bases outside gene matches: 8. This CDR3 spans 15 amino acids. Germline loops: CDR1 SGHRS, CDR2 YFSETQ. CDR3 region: CASSRGLGEADTQYF. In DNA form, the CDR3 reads TGCGCCAGCAGCAGGGGACTAGGCGAGGCAGATACGCAGTATTTT.

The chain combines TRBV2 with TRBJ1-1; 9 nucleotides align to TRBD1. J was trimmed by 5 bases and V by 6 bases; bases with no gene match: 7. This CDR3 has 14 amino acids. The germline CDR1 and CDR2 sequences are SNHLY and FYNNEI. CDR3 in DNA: TGTGCCAGCAGACCAACAGGGGGCTGGACTGAAGCTTTCTTT. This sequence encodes CASRPTGGWTEAFF.

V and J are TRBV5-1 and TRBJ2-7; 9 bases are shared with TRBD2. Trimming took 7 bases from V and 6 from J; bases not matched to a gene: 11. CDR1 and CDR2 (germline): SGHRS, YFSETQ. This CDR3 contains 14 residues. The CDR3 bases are TGCGCCAGCGGATTTAGCGGGGGCCTAGGCGAGCAGTACTTC. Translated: CASGFSGGLGEQYF. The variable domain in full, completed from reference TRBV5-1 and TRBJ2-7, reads KAGVTQTPRYLIKTRGQQVTLSCSPISGHRSVSWYQQTPGQGLQFLFEYFSETQRNKGNFPGRFSGRQFSNSRSEMNVSTLELGDSALYLCASGFSGGLGEQYFGPGTRLTVT.

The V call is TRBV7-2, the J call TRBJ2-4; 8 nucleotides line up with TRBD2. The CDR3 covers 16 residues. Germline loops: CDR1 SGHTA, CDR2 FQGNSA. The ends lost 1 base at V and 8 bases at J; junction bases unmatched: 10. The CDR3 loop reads CASSLVPGGVVDIQYF. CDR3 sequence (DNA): TGTGCCAGCAGCTTAGTCCCGGGAGGGGTTGTCGACATTCAGTACTTC.

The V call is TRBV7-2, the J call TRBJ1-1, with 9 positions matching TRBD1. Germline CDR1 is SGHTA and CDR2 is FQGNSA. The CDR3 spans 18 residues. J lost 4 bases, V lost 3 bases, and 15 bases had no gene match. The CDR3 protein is CASSFSPLGQGYVTEAFF. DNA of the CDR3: TGTGCCAGCAGCTTTTCCCCCCTGGGACAGGGATACGTCACTGAAGCTTTCTTT.